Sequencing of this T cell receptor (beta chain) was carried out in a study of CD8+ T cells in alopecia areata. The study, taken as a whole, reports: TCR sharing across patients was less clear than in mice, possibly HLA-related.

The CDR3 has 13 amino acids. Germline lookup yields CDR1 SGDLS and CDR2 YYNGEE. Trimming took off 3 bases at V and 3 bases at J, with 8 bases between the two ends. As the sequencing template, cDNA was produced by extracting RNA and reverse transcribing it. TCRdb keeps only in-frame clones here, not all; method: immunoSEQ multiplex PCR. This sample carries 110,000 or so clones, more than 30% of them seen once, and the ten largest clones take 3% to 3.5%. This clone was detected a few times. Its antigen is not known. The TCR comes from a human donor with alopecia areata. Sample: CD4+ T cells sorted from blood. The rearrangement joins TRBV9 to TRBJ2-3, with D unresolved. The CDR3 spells CASSAGQTDTQYF. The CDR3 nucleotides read TGTGCCAGCAGCGCGGGTCAGACAGATACGCAGTATTTT.